This note documents a single T cell receptor (beta chain) sequence. Its specificity is not known. Sequenced by immunoSEQ multiplex PCR; TCRdb stores in-frame clones only, minus some. The sample holds about 68,000 clones, about 89% seen once. The data were obtained in a study of OX40 agonist ivuxolimab in advanced cancers. Study information: Patients received ivuxolimab, an intravenous treatment, every 2 weeks at 0.01 to 10 mg/kg. Three dose-escalation patients had partial responses: one with hepatocellular carcinoma and two with cutaneous melanoma.

Study outcomes and limitations: Some patients who did not respond also had low normalized T-cell clonal expansion. CD8+ T cells (on average) carried more expanded clones than CD4+ T cells.

The CDR3 is made up of 13 amino acids. The germline V gene has CDR1 MNHNS and CDR2 SASEGT. V shed 6 bases and J shed 0 bases, with 9 bases lying between them. The TCR originated in an adult with an advanced solid tumor such as melanoma, head and neck, liver or kidney cancer. The chain couples TRBV6-1 to TRBJ2-7, with a possible D match to TRBD2 (5 bases). Sequenced here: CD4+ or CD8+ T cells sorted from blood, sampled in a trial of the OX40 agonist ivuxolimab. In nucleotides, the CDR3 is TGTGCCAGCAGGGAGCGGTACTCCTACGAGCAGTACTTC. This sequence encodes CASRERYSYEQYF.